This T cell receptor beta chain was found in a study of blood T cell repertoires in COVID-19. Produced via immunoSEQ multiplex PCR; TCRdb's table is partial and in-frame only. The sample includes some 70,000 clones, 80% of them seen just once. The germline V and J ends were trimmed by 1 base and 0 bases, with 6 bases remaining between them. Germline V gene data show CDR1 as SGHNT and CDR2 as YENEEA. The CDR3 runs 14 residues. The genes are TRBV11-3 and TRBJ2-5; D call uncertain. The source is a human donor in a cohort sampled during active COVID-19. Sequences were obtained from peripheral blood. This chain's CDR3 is CASSLGPNQETQYF. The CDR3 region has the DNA TGTGCCAGCAGCTTAGGGCCGAACCAAGAGACCCAGTACTTC.